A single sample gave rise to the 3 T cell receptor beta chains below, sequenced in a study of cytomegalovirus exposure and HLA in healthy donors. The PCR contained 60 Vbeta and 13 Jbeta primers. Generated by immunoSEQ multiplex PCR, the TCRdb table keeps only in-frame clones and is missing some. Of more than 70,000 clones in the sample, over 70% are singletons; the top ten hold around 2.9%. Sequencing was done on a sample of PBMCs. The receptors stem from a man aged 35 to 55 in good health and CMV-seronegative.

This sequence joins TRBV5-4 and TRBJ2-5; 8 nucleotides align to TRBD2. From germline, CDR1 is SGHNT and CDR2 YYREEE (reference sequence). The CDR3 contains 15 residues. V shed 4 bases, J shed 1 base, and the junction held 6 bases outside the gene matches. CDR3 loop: CASSTAGGTQETQYF. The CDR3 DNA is TGTGCCAGCAGCACCGCGGGGGGCACCCAAGAGACCCAGTACTTC.

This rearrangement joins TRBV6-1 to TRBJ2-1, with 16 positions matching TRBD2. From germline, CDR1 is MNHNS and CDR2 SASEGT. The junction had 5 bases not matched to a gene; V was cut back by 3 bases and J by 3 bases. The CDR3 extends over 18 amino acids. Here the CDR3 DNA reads TGTGCCAGCAGTGATCCGGGACTAGCGGGGGGGGTCTACAATGAGCAGTTCTTC. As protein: CASSDPGLAGGVYNEQFF.

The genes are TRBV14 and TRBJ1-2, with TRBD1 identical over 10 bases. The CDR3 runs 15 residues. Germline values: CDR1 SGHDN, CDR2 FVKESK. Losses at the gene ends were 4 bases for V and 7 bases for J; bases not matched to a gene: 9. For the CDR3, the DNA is TGTGCCAGCAGCCGAGCCGGGACAGGGGTGTGTGGCTACACCTTC. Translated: CASSRAGTGVCGYTF. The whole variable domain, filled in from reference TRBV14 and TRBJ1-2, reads EAGVTQFPSHSVIEKGQTVTLRCDPISGHDNLYWYRRVMGKEIKFLLHFVKESKQDESGMPNNRFLAERTGGTYSTLKVQPAELEDSGVYFCASSRAGTGVCGYTFGSGTRLTVV.